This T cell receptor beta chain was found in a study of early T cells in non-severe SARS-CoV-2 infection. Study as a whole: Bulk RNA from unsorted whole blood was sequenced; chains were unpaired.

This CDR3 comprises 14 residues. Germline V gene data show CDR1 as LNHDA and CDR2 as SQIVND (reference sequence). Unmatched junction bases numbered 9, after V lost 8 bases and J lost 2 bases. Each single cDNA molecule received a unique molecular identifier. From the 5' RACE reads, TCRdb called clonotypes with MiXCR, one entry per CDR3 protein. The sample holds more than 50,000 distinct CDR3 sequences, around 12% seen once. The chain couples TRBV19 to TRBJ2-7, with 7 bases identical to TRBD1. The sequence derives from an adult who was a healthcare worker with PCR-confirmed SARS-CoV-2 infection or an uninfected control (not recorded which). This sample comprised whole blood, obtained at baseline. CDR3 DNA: TGTGCCAGTCGGAATACGACAGGGCCCTACGAGCAGTACTTC. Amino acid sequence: CASRNTTGPYEQYF. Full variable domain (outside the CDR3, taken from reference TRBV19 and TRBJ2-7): DGGITQSPKYLFRKEGQNVTLSCEQNLNHDAMYWYRQDPGQGLRLIYYSQIVNDFQKGDIAEGYSVSREKKESFPLTVTSAQKNPTAFYLCASRNTTGPYEQYFGPGTRLTVT.